The source of this T cell receptor (beta chain) is a study of cytomegalovirus exposure and HLA in healthy donors. Overall study results and limits: Highest at DRB1 and lowest at HLA-C, TCR association rates differed among HLA loci in a later analysis. In a later analysis, donors in an Asian-associated ancestry cluster reportedly had fewer N-insertions in productive TCRs than the cohort mean.

PCR employed 60 Vbeta and 13 Jbeta primers. TCRdb's copy holds only in-frame clones and misses some; the assay was immunoSEQ multiplex PCR. In the table there are around 180,000 clones, roughly 80% of which are singletons. As concerns this clone: No antigen is known for it.

This receptor was obtained from a male donor in good health and CMV-seronegative. Sequenced material: PBMCs.

The DNA of the CDR3 is TGTGCCAGCAGCATGGACAATAGCAATCAGCCCCAGCATTTT. Translated: CASSMDNSNQPQHF. The chain employs TRBV7-9 and TRBJ1-5; D may be TRBD1 (5 bases). CDR3 length: 14 amino acids. V was pared by 5 bases and J by 0 bases, with 8 bases between. Germline V CDR1 and CDR2: SEHNR, FQNEAQ (reference sequence).